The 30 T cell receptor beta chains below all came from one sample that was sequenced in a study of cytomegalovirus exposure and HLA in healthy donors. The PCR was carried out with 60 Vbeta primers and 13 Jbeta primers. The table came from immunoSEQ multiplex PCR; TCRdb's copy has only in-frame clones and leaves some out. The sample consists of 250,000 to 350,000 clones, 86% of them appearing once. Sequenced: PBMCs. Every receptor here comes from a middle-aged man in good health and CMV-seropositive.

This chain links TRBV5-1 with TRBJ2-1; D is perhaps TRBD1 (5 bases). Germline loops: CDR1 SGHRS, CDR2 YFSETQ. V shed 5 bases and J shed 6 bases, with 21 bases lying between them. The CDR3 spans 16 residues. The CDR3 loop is CASRDRGVGASNEQFF. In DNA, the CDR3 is TGCGCCAGCAGAGACAGAGGAGTAGGGGCATCCAATGAGCAGTTCTTC.

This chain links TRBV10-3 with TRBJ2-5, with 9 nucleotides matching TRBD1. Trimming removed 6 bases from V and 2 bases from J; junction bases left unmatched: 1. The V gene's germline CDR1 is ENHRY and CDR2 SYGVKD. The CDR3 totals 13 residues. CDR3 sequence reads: CAIRGTGQETQYF. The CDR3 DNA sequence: TGTGCCATCAGGGGGACAGGGCAAGAGACCCAGTACTTC.

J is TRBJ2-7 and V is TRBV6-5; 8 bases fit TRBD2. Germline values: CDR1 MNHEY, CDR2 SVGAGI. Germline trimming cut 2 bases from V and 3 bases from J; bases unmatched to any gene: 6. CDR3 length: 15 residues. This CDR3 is CASSYGSGGDYEQYF. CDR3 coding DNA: TGTGCCAGCAGTTACGGGTCGGGAGGGGACTACGAGCAGTACTTC.

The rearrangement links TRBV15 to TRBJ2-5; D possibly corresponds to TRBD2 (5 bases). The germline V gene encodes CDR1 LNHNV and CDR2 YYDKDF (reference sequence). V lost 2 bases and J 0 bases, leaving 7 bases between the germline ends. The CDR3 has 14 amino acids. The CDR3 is CATSRLAHQETQYF. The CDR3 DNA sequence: TGTGCCACCAGCAGACTAGCTCACCAAGAGACCCAGTACTTC.

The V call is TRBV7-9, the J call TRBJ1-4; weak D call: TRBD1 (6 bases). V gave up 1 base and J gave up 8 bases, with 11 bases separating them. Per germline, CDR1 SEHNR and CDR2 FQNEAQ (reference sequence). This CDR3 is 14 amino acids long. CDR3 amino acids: CASSLDRVREKLFF. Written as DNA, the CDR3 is TGTGCCAGCAGCTTAGACAGGGTCAGGGAAAAACTGTTTTTT.

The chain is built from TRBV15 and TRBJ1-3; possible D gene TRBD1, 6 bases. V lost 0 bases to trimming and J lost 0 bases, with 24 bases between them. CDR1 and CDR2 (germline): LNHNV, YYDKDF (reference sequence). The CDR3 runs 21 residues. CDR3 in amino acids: CATSRDHRARDEGVSGNTIYF. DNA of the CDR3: TGTGCCACCAGCAGAGATCATAGAGCCAGGGATGAGGGGGTCTCTGGAAACACCATATATTTT.

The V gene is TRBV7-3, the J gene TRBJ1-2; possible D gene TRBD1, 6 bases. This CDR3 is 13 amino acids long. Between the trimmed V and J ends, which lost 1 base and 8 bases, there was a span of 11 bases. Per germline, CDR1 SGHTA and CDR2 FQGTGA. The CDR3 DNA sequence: TGTGCCAGCAGCTTAAGCGGGGGCGCCGGCTACACCTTC. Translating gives CASSLSGGAGYTF. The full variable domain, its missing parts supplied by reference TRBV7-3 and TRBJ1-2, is GAGVSQTPSNKVTEKGKYVELRCDPISGHTALYWYRQSLGQGPEFLIYFQGTGAADDSGLPNDRFFAVRPEGSVSTLKIQRTERGDSAVYLCASSLSGGAGYTFGSGTRLTVV.

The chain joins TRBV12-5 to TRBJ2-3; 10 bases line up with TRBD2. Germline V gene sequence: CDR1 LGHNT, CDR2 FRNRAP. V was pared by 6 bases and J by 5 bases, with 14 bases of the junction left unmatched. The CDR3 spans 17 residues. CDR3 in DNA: TGTGCTAGTGGAACCCAAACCGGGACTAGCGCGGTAGATACGCAGTATTTT. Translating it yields CASGTQTGTSAVDTQYF.

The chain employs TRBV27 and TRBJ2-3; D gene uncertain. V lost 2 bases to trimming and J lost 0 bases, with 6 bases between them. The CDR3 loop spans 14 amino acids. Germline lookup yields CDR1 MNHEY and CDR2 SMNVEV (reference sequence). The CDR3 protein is CASSLLQSTDTQYF. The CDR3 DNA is TGTGCCAGCAGTTTACTCCAGAGCACAGATACGCAGTATTTT.

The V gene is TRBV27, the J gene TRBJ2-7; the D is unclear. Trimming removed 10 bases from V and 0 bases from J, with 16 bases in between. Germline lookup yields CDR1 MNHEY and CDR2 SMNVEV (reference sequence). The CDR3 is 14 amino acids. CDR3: CATETLGPSYEQYF. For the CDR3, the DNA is TGTGCCACTGAGACCCTTGGGCCCTCCTACGAGCAGTACTTC.

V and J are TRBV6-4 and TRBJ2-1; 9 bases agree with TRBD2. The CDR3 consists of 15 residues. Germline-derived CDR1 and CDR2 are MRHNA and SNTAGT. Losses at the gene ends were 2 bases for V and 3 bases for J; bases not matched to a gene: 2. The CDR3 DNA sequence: TGTGCCAGCAGTGACCGAGCGGGAGGCTACAATGAGCAGTTCTTC. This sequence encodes CASSDRAGGYNEQFF.

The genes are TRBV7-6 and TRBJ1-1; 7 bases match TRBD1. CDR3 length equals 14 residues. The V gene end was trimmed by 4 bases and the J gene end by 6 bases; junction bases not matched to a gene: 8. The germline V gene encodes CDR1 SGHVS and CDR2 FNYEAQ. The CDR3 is CASSSSTGWAEAFF. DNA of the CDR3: TGTGCCAGCAGCTCCTCGACAGGGTGGGCTGAAGCTTTCTTT.

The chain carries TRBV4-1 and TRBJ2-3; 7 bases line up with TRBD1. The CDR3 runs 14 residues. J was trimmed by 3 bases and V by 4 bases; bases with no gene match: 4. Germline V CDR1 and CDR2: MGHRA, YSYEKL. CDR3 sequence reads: CASSLGGRTDTQYF. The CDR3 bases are TGCGCCAGCAGCCTAGGGGGCCGGACAGATACGCAGTATTTT.

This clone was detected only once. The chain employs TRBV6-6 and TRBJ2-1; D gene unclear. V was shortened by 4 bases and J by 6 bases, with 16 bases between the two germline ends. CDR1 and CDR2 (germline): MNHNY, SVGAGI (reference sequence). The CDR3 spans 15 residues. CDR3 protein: CASSSYFESSNEQFF. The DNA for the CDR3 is TGTGCCAGCAGTTCCTATTTCGAGAGTAGCAATGAGCAGTTCTTC.

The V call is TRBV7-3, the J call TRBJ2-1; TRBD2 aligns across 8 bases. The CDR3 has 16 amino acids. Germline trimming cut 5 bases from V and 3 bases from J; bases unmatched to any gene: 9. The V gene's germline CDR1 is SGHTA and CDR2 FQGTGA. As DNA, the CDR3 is TGTGCCAGCAGCCCGGGAGGGCCTACTAACTACAATGAGCAGTTCTTC. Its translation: CASSPGGPTNYNEQFF.

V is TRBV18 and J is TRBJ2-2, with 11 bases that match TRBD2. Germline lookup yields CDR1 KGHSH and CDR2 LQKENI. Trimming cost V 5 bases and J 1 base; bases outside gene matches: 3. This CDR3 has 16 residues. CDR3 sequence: CASSTGLAGNTGELFF. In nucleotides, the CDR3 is TGTGCCAGCTCAACCGGACTAGCGGGGAACACCGGGGAGCTGTTTTTT.

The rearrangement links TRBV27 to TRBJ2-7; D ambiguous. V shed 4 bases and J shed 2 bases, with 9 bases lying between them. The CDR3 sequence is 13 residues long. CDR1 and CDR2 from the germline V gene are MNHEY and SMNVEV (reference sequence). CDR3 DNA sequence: TGTGCCAGCAGTTCGAGAGCGCCCTACGAGCAGTACTTC. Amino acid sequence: CASSSRAPYEQYF.

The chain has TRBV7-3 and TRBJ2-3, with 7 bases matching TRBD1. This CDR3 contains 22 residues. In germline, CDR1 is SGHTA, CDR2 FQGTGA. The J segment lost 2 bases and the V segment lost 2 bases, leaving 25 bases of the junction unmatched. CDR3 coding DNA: TGTGCCAGCAGCTTATATGGGACCGACGCAGGGGTCCCGGGACAGAACACAGATACGCAGTATTTT. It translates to CASSLYGTDAGVPGQNTDTQYF.

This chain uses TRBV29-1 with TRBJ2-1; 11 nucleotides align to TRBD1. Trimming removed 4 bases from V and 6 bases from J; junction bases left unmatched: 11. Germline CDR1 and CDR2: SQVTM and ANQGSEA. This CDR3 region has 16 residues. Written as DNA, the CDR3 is TGCAGCGTTGTGGACCCCTCGGGACAGGGGGGCAATGAGCAGTTCTTC. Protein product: CSVVDPSGQGGNEQFF.

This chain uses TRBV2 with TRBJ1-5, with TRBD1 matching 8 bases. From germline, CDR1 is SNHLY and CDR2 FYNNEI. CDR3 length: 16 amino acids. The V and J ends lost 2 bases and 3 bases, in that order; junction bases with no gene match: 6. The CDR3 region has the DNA TGTGCCAGCAGTGAAACCCGGACAGGGCCCAATCAGCCCCAGCATTTT. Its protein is CASSETRTGPNQPQHF. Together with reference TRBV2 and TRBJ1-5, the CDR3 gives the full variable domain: EPEVTQTPSHQVTQMGQEVILRCVPISNHLYFYWYRQILGQKVEFLVSFYNNEISEKSEIFDDQFSVERPDGSNFTLKIRSTKLEDSAMYFCASSETRTGPNQPQHFGDGTRLSIL.

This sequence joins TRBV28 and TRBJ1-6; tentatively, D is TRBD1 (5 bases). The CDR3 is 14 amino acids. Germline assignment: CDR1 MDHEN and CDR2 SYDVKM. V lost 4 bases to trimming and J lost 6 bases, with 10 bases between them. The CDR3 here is CASSSPGLNSPLHF. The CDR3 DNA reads TGTGCCAGCAGTTCCCCGGGACTTAATTCACCCCTCCACTTT. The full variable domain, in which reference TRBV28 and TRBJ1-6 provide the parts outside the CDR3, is DVKVTQSSRYLVKRTGEKVFLECVQDMDHENMFWYRQDPGLGLRLIYFSYDVKMKEKGDIPEGYSVSREKKERFSLILESASTNQTSMYLCASSSPGLNSPLHFGNGTRLTVT.

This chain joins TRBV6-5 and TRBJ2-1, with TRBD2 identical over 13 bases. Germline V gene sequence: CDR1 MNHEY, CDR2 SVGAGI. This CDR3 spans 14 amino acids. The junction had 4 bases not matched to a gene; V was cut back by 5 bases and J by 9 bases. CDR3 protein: CASSGLAGVGEQFF. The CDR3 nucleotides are TGTGCCAGCAGTGGACTAGCGGGAGTGGGTGAGCAGTTCTTC.

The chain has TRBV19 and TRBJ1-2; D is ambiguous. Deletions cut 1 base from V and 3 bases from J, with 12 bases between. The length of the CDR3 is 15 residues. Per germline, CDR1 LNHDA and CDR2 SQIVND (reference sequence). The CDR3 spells CASSIGEGLHYGYTF. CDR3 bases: TGTGCCAGTAGTATAGGGGAGGGCCTCCACTATGGCTACACCTTC.

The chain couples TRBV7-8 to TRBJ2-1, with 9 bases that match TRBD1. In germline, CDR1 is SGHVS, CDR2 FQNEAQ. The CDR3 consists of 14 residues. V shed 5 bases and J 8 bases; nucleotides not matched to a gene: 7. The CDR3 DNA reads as TGTGCCAGCAGCATAGGGTGGGACAGGGATGAGCAGTTCTTC. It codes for CASSIGWDRDEQFF.

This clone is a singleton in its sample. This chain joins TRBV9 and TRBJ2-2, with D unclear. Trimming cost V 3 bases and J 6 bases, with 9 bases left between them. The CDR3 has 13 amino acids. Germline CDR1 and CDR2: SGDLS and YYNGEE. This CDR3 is CASSADIAGELFF. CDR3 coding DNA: TGTGCCAGCAGCGCCGACATAGCCGGGGAGCTGTTTTTT.

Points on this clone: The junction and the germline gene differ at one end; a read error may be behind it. DNA of the CDR3: TGTTCCAGCAGCTCTTCCGGGACAGGGGTTGGGGAGACCCAGTACTTC. Translating it yields CSSSSSGTGVGETQYF. The chain employs TRBV7-9 and TRBJ2-5; 10 nucleotides agree with TRBD1. From germline, CDR1 is SEHNR and CDR2 FQNEAQ (reference sequence). The CDR3 is 16 residues long.

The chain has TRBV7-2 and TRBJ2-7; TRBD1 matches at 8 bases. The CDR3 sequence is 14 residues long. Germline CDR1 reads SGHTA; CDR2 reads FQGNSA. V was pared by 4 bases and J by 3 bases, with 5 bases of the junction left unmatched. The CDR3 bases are TGTGCCAGCAGCTCGGCGGACAGGGTCTACGAGCAGTACTTC. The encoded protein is CASSSADRVYEQYF.

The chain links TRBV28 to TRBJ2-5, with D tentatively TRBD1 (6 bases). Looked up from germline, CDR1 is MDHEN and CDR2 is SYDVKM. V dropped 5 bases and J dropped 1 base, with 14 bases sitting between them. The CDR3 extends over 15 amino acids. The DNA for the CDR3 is TGTGCCAGCAGTCCCGCCGGGACACTCCAAGAGACCCAGTACTTC. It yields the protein CASSPAGTLQETQYF.

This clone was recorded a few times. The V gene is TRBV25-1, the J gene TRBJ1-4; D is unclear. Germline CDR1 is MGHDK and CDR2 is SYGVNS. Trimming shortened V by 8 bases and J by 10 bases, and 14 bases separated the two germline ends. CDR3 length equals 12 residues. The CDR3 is CASRGPSGKLFF. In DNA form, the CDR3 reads TGTGCCAGCCGTGGGCCCTCAGGAAAACTGTTTTTT.

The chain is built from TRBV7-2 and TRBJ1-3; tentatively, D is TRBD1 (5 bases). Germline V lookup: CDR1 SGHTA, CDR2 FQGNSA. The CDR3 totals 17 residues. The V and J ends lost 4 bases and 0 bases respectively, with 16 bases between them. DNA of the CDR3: TGTGCCAGCAGCTCAACCGGGGGGGGGACCTCTGGAAACACCATATATTTT. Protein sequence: CASSSTGGGTSGNTIYF. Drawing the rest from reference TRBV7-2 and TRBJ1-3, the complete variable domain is GAGVSQSPSNKVTEKGKDVELRCDPISGHTALYWYRQSLGQGLEFLIYFQGNSAPDKSGLPSDRFSAERTGGSVSTLTIQRTQQEDSAVYLCASSSTGGGTSGNTIYFGEGSWLTVV.